Here is one T cell receptor beta chain with its context. Original analysis: Estimated nucleated cell counts came from reference gene primer amplification. The protocol was immunoSEQ multiplex PCR, while the TCRdb copy is restricted to in-frame clones and leaves out a portion. The V and J calls and clone size come from that table; D and trimming were worked out from the DNA. The data hold around 130,000 clones, with 82% observed a single time. These data come from a study of blood T cell repertoires in COVID-19. Study overall: Spain, Italy and the United States supplied samples that represented acute and convalescent COVID-19. PBMCs, B-cell-depleted T cells, or T cells were the source of the cDNA or gDNA that made up the material.

Trimming stripped 5 bases from V and 0 bases from J, with 11 bases between. Germline loops: CDR1 SGHNT, CDR2 YYREEE (reference sequence). The CDR3 is 14 residues long. This chain connects TRBV5-4 to TRBJ1-2; tentative D call: TRBD1 (5 bases). This TCR derives from a woman in her 70s with acute or convalescent COVID-19. Sequences were obtained from peripheral blood. The DNA of the CDR3 is TGTGCCAGCAGGGACACTCTTGCTAACTATGGCTACACCTTC. Translation: CASRDTLANYGYTF. Full variable domain (outside the CDR3, taken from reference TRBV5-4 and TRBJ1-2): ETGVTQSPTHLIKTRGQQVTLRCSSQSGHNTVSWYQQALGQGPQFIFQYYREEENGRGNFPPRFSGLQFPNYSSELNVNALELDDSALYLCASRDTLANYGYTFGSGTRLTVV.